This TCR beta chain was recovered during a study of T-cell memory formation after mild COVID-19. Study at large: TCR clusters were mostly donor specific.

This clonotype was counted at least ten times. The antigen is unknown. Regarding the study as a whole: Pre-infection memory carried some responding clones, suggesting that cross-reactive memory joined. Later expanders leaned toward CD4+, whereas clones contracting from day 15 to 85 were balanced CD4/CD8.

From germline, CDR1 is SGHRS and CDR2 YFSETQ. V trimming: 4 bases; J trimming: 2 bases; junction bases outside the gene matches: 9. The CDR3 runs to 17 residues. From 5'RACE with constant-segment primers came TCR alpha and TCR beta cDNA libraries that carried sample barcodes and UMIs. MiXCR, run by TCRdb on the 5' RACE reads, gives a single entry per CDR3 protein. The sample comprises approximately 500,000 distinct CDR3 sequences, 20% to 30% of which are singletons, and around 12% rests with the top ten. Sequenced material: PBMCs or a T cell subset sorted from them (not recorded which). The gene calls are TRBV5-1 and TRBJ2-6; 7 positions match TRBD1. The clonotype comes from an adult woman who had mild COVID-19 (a few samples of this study predate the infection). Cell type and time point are not known. CDR3 residues: CASSGPGTEAGANVLTF. Written as DNA, the CDR3 is TGCGCCAGCAGCGGACCCGGGACAGAGGCTGGGGCCAACGTCCTGACTTTC. Full variable domain (outside the CDR3, taken from reference TRBV5-1 and TRBJ2-6): KAGVTQTPRYLIKTRGQQVTLSCSPISGHRSVSWYQQTPGQGLQFLFEYFSETQRNKGNFPGRFSGRQFSNSRSEMNVSTLELGDSALYLCASSGPGTEAGANVLTFGAGSRLTVL.